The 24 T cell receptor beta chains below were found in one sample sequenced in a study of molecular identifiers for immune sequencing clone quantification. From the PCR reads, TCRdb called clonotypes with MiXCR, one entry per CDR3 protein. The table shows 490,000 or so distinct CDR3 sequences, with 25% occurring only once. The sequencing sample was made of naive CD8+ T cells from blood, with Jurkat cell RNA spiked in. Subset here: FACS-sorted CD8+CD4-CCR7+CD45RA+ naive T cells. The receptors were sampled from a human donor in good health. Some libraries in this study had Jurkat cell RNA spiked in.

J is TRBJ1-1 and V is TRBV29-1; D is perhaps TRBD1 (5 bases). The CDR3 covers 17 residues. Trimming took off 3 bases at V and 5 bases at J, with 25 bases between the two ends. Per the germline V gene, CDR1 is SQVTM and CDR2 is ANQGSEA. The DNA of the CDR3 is TGCAGCGTTGATTCCCCGACCAGGAGGGGTGGTACGACTGAAGCTTTCTTT. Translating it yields CSVDSPTRRGGTTEAFF.

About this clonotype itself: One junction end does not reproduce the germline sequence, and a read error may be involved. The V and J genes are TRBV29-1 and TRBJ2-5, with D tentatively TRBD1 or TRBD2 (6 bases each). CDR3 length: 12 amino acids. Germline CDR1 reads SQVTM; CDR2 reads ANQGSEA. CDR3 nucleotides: TGCAGCATTGAACAGGGAGGAGAGCCCCAGTACTTC. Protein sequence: CSIEQGGEPQYF.

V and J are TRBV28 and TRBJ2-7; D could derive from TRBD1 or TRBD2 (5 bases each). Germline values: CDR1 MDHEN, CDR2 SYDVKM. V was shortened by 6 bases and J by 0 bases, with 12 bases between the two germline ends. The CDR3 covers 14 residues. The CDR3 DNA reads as TGTGCCAGCAGAAGATCGGGGACCTCCTACGAGCAGTACTTC. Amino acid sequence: CASRRSGTSYEQYF.

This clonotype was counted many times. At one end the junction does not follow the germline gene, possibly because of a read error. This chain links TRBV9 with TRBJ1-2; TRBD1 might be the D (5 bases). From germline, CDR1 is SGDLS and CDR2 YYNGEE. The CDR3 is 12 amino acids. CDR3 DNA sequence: TGTGCCAGCAGTCAAGGGGCCACAACAATGCTTTTC. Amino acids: CASSQGATTMLF. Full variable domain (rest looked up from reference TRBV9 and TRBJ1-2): DSGVTQTPKHLITATGQRVTLRCSPRSGDLSVYWYQQSLDQGLQFLIQYYNGEERAKGNILERFSAQQFPDLHSELNLSSLELGDSALYFCASSQGATTMLFGSGTRLTVV.

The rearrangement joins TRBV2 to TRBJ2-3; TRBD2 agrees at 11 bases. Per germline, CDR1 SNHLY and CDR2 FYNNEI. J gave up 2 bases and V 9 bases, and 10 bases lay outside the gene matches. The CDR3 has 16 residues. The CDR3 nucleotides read TGTGCCAGTAAATGGGGGACTAGCGGTCTCACAGATACGCAGTATTTT. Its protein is CASKWGTSGLTDTQYF. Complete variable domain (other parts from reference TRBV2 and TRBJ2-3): EPEVTQTPSHQVTQMGQEVILRCVPISNHLYFYWYRQILGQKVEFLVSFYNNEISEKSEIFDDQFSVERPDGSNFTLKIRSTKLEDSAMYFCASKWGTSGLTDTQYFGPGTRLTVL.

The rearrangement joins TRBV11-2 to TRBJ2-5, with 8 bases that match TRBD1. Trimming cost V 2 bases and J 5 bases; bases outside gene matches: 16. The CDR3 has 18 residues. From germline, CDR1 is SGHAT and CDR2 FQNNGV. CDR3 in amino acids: CASSLYPQTGDRRETQYF. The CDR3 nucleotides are TGTGCCAGCAGCTTATATCCCCAGACAGGGGACAGGAGGGAGACCCAGTACTTC.

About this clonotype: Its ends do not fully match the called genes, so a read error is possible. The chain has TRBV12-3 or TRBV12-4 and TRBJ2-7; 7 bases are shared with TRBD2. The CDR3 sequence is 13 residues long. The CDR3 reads CASSPGRNYKQYF. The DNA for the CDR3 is TGTGCCAGCAGCCCCGGGAGGAACTACAAGCAGTACTTC.

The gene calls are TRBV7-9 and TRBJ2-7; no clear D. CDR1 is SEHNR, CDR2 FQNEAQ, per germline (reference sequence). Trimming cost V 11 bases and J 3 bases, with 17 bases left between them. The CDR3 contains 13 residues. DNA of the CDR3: TGTGCCCCTTACGAGCTCCTATTCTACGAGCAGTACTTC. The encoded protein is CAPYELLFYEQYF. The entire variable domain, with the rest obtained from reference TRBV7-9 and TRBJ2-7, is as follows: DTGVSQNPRHKITKRGQNVTFRCDPISEHNRLYWYRQTLGQGPEFLTYFQNEAQLEKSRLLSDRFSAERPKGSFSTLEIQRTEQGDSAMYLCAPYELLFYEQYFGPGTRLTVT.

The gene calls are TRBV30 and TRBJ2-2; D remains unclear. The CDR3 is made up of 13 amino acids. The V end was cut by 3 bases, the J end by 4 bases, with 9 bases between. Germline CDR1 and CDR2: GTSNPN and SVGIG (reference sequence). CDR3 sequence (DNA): TGTGCCTGGAGGGAGTTAAGCACCGGGGAGCTGTTTTTT. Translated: CAWRELSTGELFF. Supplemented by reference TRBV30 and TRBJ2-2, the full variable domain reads SQTIHQWPATLVQPVGSPLSLECTVEGTSNPNLYWYRQAAGRGLQLLFYSVGIGQISSEVPQNLSASRPQDRQFILSSKKLLLSDSGFYLCAWRELSTGELFFGEGSRLTVL.

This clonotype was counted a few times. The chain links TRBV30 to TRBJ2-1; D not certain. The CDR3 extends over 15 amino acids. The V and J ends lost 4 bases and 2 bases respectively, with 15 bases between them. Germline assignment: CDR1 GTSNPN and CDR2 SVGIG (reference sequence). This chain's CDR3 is CAWTETETPYNEQFF. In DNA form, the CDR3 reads TGTGCCTGGACCGAAACGGAGACTCCCTACAATGAGCAGTTCTTC.

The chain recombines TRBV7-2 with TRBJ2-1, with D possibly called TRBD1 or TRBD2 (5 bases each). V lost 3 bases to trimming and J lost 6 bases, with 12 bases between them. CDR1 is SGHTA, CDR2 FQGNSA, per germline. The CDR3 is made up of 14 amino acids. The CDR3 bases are TGTGCCAGCAGCTTGGGGGTAGAGGGCAATGAGCAGTTCTTC. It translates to CASSLGVEGNEQFF. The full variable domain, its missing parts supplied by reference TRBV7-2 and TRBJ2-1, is GAGVSQSPSNKVTEKGKDVELRCDPISGHTALYWYRQSLGQGLEFLIYFQGNSAPDKSGLPSDRFSAERTGGSVSTLTIQRTQQEDSAVYLCASSLGVEGNEQFFGPGTRLTVL.

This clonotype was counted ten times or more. The DNA for the CDR3 is TGTGCCAGCAACACCCCCGGCGATGGCTACACCTTC. It specifies CASNTPGDGYTF. The rearrangement uses TRBV6-5 and TRBJ1-2; D ambiguous. V lost 7 bases, J lost 6 bases, and 12 bases lay in between. The germline V gene has CDR1 MNHEY and CDR2 SVGAGI. This CDR3 spans 12 amino acids.

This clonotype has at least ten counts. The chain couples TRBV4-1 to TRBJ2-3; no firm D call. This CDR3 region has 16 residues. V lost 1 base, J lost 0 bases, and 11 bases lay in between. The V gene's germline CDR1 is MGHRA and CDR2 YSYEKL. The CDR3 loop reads CASSQVMGFSTDTQYF. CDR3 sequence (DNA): TGCGCCAGCAGCCAAGTGATGGGGTTTAGCACAGATACGCAGTATTTT.

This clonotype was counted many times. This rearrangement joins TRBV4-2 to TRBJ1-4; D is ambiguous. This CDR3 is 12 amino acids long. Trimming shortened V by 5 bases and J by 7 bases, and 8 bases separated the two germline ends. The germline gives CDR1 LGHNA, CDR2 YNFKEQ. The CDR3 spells CASSGRGEKLFF. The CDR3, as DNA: TGTGCCAGCAGCGGACGGGGTGAAAAACTGTTTTTT.

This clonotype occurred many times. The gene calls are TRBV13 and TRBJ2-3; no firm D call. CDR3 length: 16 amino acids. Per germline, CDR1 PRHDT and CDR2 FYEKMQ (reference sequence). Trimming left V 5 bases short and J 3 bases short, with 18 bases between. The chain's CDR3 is CASSPSTPRLTDTQYF. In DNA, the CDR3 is TGTGCCAGCAGCCCCTCGACGCCGCGATTAACAGATACGCAGTATTTT.

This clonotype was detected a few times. The CDR3 protein is CSVNRQDGYNEQFF. The CDR3 bases are TGCAGTGTAAACCGACAGGACGGCTACAATGAGCAGTTCTTC. The V gene is TRBV29-1, the J gene TRBJ2-1, with D possibly matching TRBD1 (6 bases). CDR3 length equals 14 residues. Looked up from germline, CDR1 is SQVTM and CDR2 is ANQGSEA.

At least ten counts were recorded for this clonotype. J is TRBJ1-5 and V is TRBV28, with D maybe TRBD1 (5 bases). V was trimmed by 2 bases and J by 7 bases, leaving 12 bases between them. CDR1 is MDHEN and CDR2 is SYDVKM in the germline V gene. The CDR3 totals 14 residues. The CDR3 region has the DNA TGTGCCAGCAGTTTAGGGGCTGGGCGGCAGCCCCAGCATTTT. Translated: CASSLGAGRQPQHF.

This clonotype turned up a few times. This CDR3 is CASKSSQGANYGYTF. The CDR3 nucleotides are TGTGCCAGTAAGAGTTCCCAGGGGGCAAACTATGGCTACACCTTC. The V and J genes are TRBV19 and TRBJ1-2; 8 nucleotides line up with TRBD1. From germline, CDR1 is LNHDA and CDR2 SQIVND (reference sequence). V was pared by 7 bases and J by 2 bases, with 9 bases of the junction left unmatched. CDR3 size: 15 residues. Combining the CDR3 with reference TRBV19 and TRBJ1-2 gives the whole variable domain DGGITQSPKYLFRKEGQNVTLSCEQNLNHDAMYWYRQDPGQGLRLIYYSQIVNDFQKGDIAEGYSVSREKKESFPLTVTSAQKNPTAFYLCASKSSQGANYGYTFGSGTRLTVV.

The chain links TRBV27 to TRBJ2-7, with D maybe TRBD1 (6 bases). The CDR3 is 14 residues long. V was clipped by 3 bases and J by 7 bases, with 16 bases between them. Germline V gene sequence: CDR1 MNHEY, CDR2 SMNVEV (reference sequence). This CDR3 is CASSLGAGMREQYF. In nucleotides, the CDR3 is TGTGCCAGCAGTTTGGGGGCTGGGATGAGGGAGCAGTACTTC.

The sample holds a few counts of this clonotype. The CDR3: CASSFGGWDTEAFF. The CDR3 region has the DNA TGTGCCAGCAGTTTTGGAGGTTGGGACACTGAAGCTTTCTTT. The chain couples TRBV28 to TRBJ1-1, with D unclear. The V gene lost 3 bases and the J gene lost 3 bases, with 11 bases spanning the gap. The CDR3 length is 14 residues. Germline assignment: CDR1 MDHEN and CDR2 SYDVKM.

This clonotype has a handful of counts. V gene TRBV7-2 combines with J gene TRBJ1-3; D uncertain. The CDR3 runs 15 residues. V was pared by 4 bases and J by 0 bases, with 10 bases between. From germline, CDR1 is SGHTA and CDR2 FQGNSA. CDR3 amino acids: CASSSWGISGNTIYF. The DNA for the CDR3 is TGTGCCAGCAGCTCGTGGGGTATCTCTGGAAACACCATATATTTT. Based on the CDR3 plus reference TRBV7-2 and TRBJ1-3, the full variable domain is GAGVSQSPSNKVTEKGKDVELRCDPISGHTALYWYRQSLGQGLEFLIYFQGNSAPDKSGLPSDRFSAERTGGSVSTLTIQRTQQEDSAVYLCASSSWGISGNTIYFGEGSWLTVV.

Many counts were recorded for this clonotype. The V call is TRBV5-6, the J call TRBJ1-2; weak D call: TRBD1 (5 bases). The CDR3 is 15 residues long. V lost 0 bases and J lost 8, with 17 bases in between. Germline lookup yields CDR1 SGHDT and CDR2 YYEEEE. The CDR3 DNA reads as TGTGCCAGCAGCTTGGAAGGGGACCGGTCCTTGGGCTACACCTTC. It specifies CASSLEGDRSLGYTF.

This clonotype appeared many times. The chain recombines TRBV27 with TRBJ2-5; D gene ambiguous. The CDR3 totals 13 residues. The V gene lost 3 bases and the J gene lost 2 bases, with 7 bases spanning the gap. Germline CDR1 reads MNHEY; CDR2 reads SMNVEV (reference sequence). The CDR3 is CASSFYRQETQYF. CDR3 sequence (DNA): TGTGCCAGCAGTTTTTACAGACAAGAGACCCAGTACTTC.

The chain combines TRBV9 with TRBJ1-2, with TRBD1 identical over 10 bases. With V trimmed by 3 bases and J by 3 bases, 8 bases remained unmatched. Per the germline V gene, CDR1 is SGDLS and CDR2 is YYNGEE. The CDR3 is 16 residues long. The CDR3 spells CASSAEGQGDYYGYTF. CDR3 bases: TGTGCCAGCAGCGCCGAAGGACAGGGGGATTACTATGGCTACACCTTC. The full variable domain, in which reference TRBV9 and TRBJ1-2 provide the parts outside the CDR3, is DSGVTQTPKHLITATGQRVTLRCSPRSGDLSVYWYQQSLDQGLQFLIQYYNGEERAKGNILERFSAQQFPDLHSELNLSSLELGDSALYFCASSAEGQGDYYGYTFGSGTRLTVV.